Presented here are 19 T cell receptor beta chains from one specimen sequenced in a study of T cells in Graves' hyperthyroidism and ophthalmopathy. Amplified TCR beta CDR3 regions came from RNA transcripts. The primer set for the first-round RT-PCR of the TCR CDR3 was HTBI. From the multiplex PCR reads, TCRdb called clonotypes with MiXCR, one entry per CDR3 protein. The table shows about 290,000 distinct CDR3 sequences, with roughly 19% occurring only once. Sample: blood. The receptors derive from a man over 45 with Graves' ophthalmopathy.

This rearrangement joins TRBV9 to TRBJ2-5; tentatively, D is TRBD2 (5 bases). The CDR3 covers 16 residues. The germline V gene encodes CDR1 SGDLS and CDR2 YYNGEE. Between the trimmed V and J ends, which lost 0 bases and 1 base, there was a span of 13 bases. The CDR3 DNA follows: TGTGCCAGCAGCGTAGGAGGGCTCCATGTCCAAGAGACCCAGTACTTC. Translating it yields CASSVGGLHVQETQYF.

There are many counts of this clonotype. V usage is TRBV11-2 and J usage is TRBJ1-6; TRBD1 is a possible D gene (5 bases). The CDR3 is made up of 14 amino acids. In germline, CDR1 is SGHAT, CDR2 FQNNGV. The V end was cut by 5 bases, the J end by 10 bases, with 15 bases between. The DNA of the CDR3 is TGTGCCAGCAGCATCGTGGGGGTCCGGTCACCCCTCCACTTT. Translation gives CASSIVGVRSPLHF. The full variable domain, completed using reference TRBV11-2 and TRBJ1-6, is EAGVAQSPRYKIIEKRQSVAFWCNPISGHATLYWYQQILGQGPKLLIQFQNNGVVDDSQLPKDRFSAERLKGVDSTLKIQPAKLEDSAVYLCASSIVGVRSPLHFGNGTRLTVT.

This clonotype was seen many times. This sequence may be a read error, since a much larger clone differs from it by one base. The chain combines TRBV28 with TRBJ1-1; D is uncertain. CDR1 is MDHEN and CDR2 is SYDVKM in the germline V gene. V lost 6 bases and J 2 bases, leaving 4 bases between the germline ends. The CDR3 has 11 amino acids. This CDR3 reads CASRSNTEAFF. The CDR3 DNA reads TGTGCCAGCAGATCCAACACTGAAGCTTTCTTT.

This rearrangement joins TRBV18 to TRBJ2-7, with unresolved D. V was trimmed by 2 bases and J by 0 bases, leaving 14 bases between them. The CDR3 has 16 amino acids. CDR1 KGHSH and CDR2 LQKENI come from the germline V gene. Here the CDR3 reads CASSPDFPGLSYEQYF. Here the CDR3 DNA reads TGTGCCAGCTCACCAGATTTTCCGGGCCTCTCCTACGAGCAGTACTTC.

The genes are TRBV6-1 and TRBJ1-6; TRBD1 matches 7 bases. There are 14 residues in the CDR3. The germline gives CDR1 MNHNS, CDR2 SASEGT. The V and J ends lost 10 bases and 7 bases, in that order; junction bases with no gene match: 10. The CDR3 nucleotides are TGTGCCACCCTCCGGGACAGACGAAATTCACCCCTCCACTTT. Encoded protein: CATLRDRRNSPLHF.

This clonotype was picked up a small number of times. The V gene is TRBV2, the J gene TRBJ2-7; either TRBD1 or TRBD2 may supply D (5 bases each). This CDR3 has 12 residues. Per germline, CDR1 SNHLY and CDR2 FYNNEI. Trimming pared 6 bases from V and 2 bases from J, leaving 8 bases between. CDR3 nucleotides: TGTGCCAGCAGGAGGGACCCCTACGAGCAGTACTTC. Translated: CASRRDPYEQYF.

This clonotype was seen a few times. CDR3 bases: TGTGCCAGTAGTATAGCTGGAGGGGACACCGGGGAGCTGTTTTTT. Amino acid sequence: CASSIAGGDTGELFF. V and J are TRBV19 and TRBJ2-2, with D tentatively TRBD2 (6 bases). There are 15 residues in the CDR3. V was clipped by 1 base and J by 3 bases, with 9 bases between them. The germline CDR1 and CDR2 sequences are LNHDA and SQIVND (reference sequence). Variable domain in full (rest from reference TRBV19 and TRBJ2-2): DGGITQSPKYLFRKEGQNVTLSCEQNLNHDAMYWYRQDPGQGLRLIYYSQIVNDFQKGDIAEGYSVSREKKESFPLTVTSAQKNPTAFYLCASSIAGGDTGELFFGEGSRLTVL.

This clonotype was found many times. The chain couples TRBV5-1 to TRBJ2-1, with 10 nucleotides matching TRBD2. With 0 bases clipped from V and 6 bases from J, the junction kept 3 bases outside the gene matches. In germline, CDR1 is SGHRS, CDR2 YFSETQ. The CDR3 sequence is 15 residues long. The chain's CDR3 is CASSLASGRVNEQFF. CDR3 coding DNA: TGCGCCAGCAGCTTGGCGAGCGGGAGGGTCAATGAGCAGTTCTTC.

This clonotype appeared a few times. This chain uses TRBV6-1 with TRBJ1-1; D uncertain. The CDR3 is 13 amino acids. The V gene lost 2 bases and the J gene lost 0 bases, with 4 bases spanning the gap. The germline V gene has CDR1 MNHNS and CDR2 SASEGT. CDR3: CASSETVNTEAFF. The DNA for the CDR3 is TGTGCCAGCAGTGAAACGGTGAACACTGAAGCTTTCTTT.

This clonotype occurred many times. This sequence joins TRBV7-9 and TRBJ2-7; the D call may be TRBD1 or TRBD2 (6 bases each). There are 15 residues in the CDR3. The germline V gene has CDR1 SEHNR and CDR2 FQNEAQ (reference sequence). The V and J ends lost 5 bases and 3 bases respectively, with 17 bases between them. This chain's CDR3 is CASSPRGGTYYEQYF. The CDR3 bases are TGTGCCAGCAGCCCCAGGGGCGGGACCTACTACGAGCAGTACTTC.

The rearrangement joins TRBV2 to TRBJ2-1; D may be TRBD2 (5 bases). Trimming shortened V by 5 bases and J by 6 bases, and 17 bases separated the two germline ends. The CDR3 totals 15 residues. Germline V lookup: CDR1 SNHLY, CDR2 FYNNEI. CDR3 in DNA: TGTGCCAGCAGTCCTCGACTAATCAGTATCAATGAGCAGTTCTTC. It codes for CASSPRLISINEQFF.

This clonotype was counted ten times or more. The J gene is TRBJ2-1, the V gene TRBV5-1, with 10 bases fitting TRBD2. With V trimmed by 0 bases and J by 1 base, 13 bases remained unmatched. Per germline, CDR1 SGHRS and CDR2 YFSETQ. The CDR3 covers 20 residues. CDR3 region: CASSLGRETSGLISYNEQFF. The CDR3, as DNA: TGCGCCAGCAGCTTGGGACGGGAGACTAGCGGGCTAATATCCTACAATGAGCAGTTCTTC.

This clonotype has at least ten counts. The CDR3 here is CASSYSIETQYF. The DNA of the CDR3 is TGTGCCAGCAGTTACTCGATAGAGACCCAGTACTTC. The J gene is TRBJ2-5, the V gene TRBV6-5; D gene unclear. Germline CDR1 MNHEY, CDR2 SVGAGI. This CDR3 has 12 amino acids. V lost 0 bases and J lost 4, with 3 bases in between.

This clonotype was observed many times. This chain uses TRBV11-2 with TRBJ2-7, with 10 bases matching TRBD2. Germline CDR1 SGHAT, CDR2 FQNNGV. The CDR3 has 15 residues. The J segment lost 1 base and the V segment lost 3 bases, leaving 3 bases of the junction unmatched. This CDR3 is CASSLALAGSYEQYF. The CDR3 DNA reads as TGTGCCAGCAGCTTGGCACTAGCGGGATCCTACGAGCAGTACTTC.

This clonotype was counted between two and nine times. The CDR3 here is CASSRRGLAQANTGELFF. In nucleotides, the CDR3 is TGCGCCAGCAGCCGTCGGGGACTAGCACAAGCGAACACCGGGGAGCTGTTTTTT. This chain uses TRBV4-1 with TRBJ2-2, with 9 bases that match TRBD2. The ends lost 4 bases at V and 0 bases at J; junction bases unmatched: 9. This CDR3 contains 18 residues. From germline, CDR1 is MGHRA and CDR2 YSYEKL.

V usage is TRBV28 and J usage is TRBJ2-3, with unresolved D. With 5 bases removed from V and 2 bases from J, the gap between germline ends came to 8 bases. Per germline, CDR1 MDHEN and CDR2 SYDVKM. This CDR3 comprises 13 residues. This CDR3 is CASSNPDTDTQYF. Here the CDR3 DNA reads TGTGCCAGCAGTAATCCGGACACAGATACGCAGTATTTT.

This clonotype has only a few counts. The chain has TRBV4-1 and TRBJ2-3, with a tentative D call TRBD2 (6 bases). The CDR3 runs to 17 residues. V gave up 6 bases and J gave up 0 bases, with 19 bases separating them. Germline loops: CDR1 MGHRA, CDR2 YSYEKL. CDR3 coding DNA: TGCGCCAGCAGACGCACCGGGACTTTGCTTAGCACAGATACGCAGTATTTT. Encoded protein: CASRRTGTLLSTDTQYF.

This clonotype was seen many times. V and J are TRBV7-2 and TRBJ2-4, with D unresolved. CDR1 SGHTA and CDR2 FQGNSA come from the germline V gene. V lost 2 bases to trimming and J lost 1 base, with 12 bases between them. This CDR3 is built from 16 residues. The CDR3 DNA is TGTGCCAGCAGCTTAAGTTACGGGTCGGCCAAAAACATTCAGTACTTC. Translating gives CASSLSYGSAKNIQYF.

This clonotype has at least ten counts. V and J are TRBV28 and TRBJ1-5; no clear D. The CDR3 covers 13 residues. Germline V lookup: CDR1 MDHEN, CDR2 SYDVKM. Trimming stripped 8 bases from V and 2 bases from J, with 10 bases between. The CDR3 reads CASLTGGNQPQHF. DNA of the CDR3: TGTGCCAGCCTTACCGGGGGCAATCAGCCCCAGCATTTT.